This T cell receptor beta chain was observed in a study of blood T cell repertoires in COVID-19. Libraries were prepared by immunoSEQ multiplex PCR; TCRdb keeps only in-frame clonotypes and omits some of them. This table holds hundreds of thousands of clones, almost 85% found once. CDR3 size: 13 residues. V lost 1 base and J lost 6; bases outside the gene matches: 2. In germline, CDR1 is SQVTM, CDR2 ANQGSEA. The receptor was isolated from a man aged 50-59 years with COVID-19, enrolled during active disease. The rearrangement links TRBV29-1 to TRBJ1-4; 7 bases agree with TRBD1. Sequencing was performed on peripheral blood. Here the CDR3 DNA reads TGCAGCGTTGAAGGGGACAGCGATGAAAAACTGTTTTTT. It encodes CSVEGDSDEKLFF.